This T cell receptor (beta chain) is from a study of neurological immune-mediated disorders. General study results and limits: Across subjects, expanded clones had no CDR3 amino acid sequences in common, pointing to private repertoires in all groups.

Synthesis of cDNA was carried out by template-switch 5'RACE. The reaction used 10-nucleotide random UMIs. A single run covered 15-18 subjects with over 180 million TCR-beta sequences. Each CDR3 protein is one row after TCRdb ran MiXCR on the 5' RACE reads. The sample carries 65,000 to 80,000 distinct CDR3 sequences, about 15% recorded once. PBMCs stored at -80 C, 2 million in total, were the source of the unsorted libraries. This clonotype was counted at least ten times. What it binds is not known. Sequencing input: PBMCs. The sequence was collected from a woman aged 40 to 55 in good health.

The DNA of the CDR3 is TGTGCCAGCAGTTCGGAGCTGGACAGACCGACCGGGGAGCTGTTTTTT. Translation gives CASSSELDRPTGELFF. V usage is TRBV12-3 or TRBV12-4 and J usage is TRBJ2-2; TRBD1 is a possible D gene (6 bases). The germline V and J ends were trimmed by 4 bases and 5 bases, with 17 bases remaining between them. The CDR3 runs 16 residues.